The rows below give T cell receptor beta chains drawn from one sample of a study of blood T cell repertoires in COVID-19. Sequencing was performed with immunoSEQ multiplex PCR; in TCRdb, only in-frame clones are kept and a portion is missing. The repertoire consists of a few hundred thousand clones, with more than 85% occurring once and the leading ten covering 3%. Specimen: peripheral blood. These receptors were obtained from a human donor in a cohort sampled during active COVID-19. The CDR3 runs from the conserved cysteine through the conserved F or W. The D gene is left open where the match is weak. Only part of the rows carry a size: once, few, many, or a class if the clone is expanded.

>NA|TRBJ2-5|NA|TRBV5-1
TGCGCCAGCAGGTATTCCAGGGGCCAAGAGACCCAGTACTTC
CASRYSRGQETQYF
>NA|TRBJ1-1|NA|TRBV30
TGTGCCTGGGGGGCGGGTTTCGCTGAAGCTTTCTTT
CAWGAGFAEAFF
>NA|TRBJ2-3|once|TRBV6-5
TGTGCCAGCACCGTGCTTGCGGGGGCGGCAGATACGCAGTATTTT
CASTVLAGAADTQYF
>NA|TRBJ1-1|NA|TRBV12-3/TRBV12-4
TGTGCCAGCAGCCTCTCGGGCACTGAAGCTTTCTTT
CASSLSGTEAFF
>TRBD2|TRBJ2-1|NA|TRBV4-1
TGCGCCAGCAGCCGGTACCTACTAGCGTCCAAACACAATGAGCAGTTCTTC
CASSRYLLASKHNEQFF
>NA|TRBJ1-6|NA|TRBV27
TGTGCCAGCAGTTTTTCAGGCTCCTATAATTCACCCCTCCACTTT
CASSFSGSYNSPLHF
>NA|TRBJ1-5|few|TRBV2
TGTGCCAGCAGTGAAATGCGGGAGGGGACCCAGCATTTT
CASSEMREGTQHF
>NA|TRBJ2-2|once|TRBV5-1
TGCGCCAGCGGCCCCATAACGAACACCGGGGAGCTGTTTTTT
CASGPITNTGELFF
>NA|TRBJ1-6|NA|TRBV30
TGTGCCTGGAGTGTGTGGGGAGATTCACCCCTCCACTTT
CAWSVWGDSPLHF
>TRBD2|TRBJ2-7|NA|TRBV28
TGTGCCAGCAGCCCTGGACTAGCGGCCGGGGAGCAGTACTTC
CASSPGLAAGEQYF
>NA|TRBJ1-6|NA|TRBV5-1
TGCGCCAGCAGCTTGGACCCCAGTTCACCCCTCCACTTT
CASSLDPSSPLHF
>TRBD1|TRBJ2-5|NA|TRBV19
TGTGCCAGTAGACGGACAGGGTTTGGACAAGAGACCCAGTACTTC
CASRRTGFGQETQYF